The rows below give T cell receptor beta chains drawn from one sample of a study of OX40 agonist ivuxolimab in advanced cancers. Repertoires were generated with immunoSEQ multiplex PCR, while TCRdb's copy carries only in-frame clones and drops some. The table records some 10,000 clones, approximately 81% of them present only once. Sequencing was performed on CD4+ or CD8+ T cells sorted from blood, taken in a trial of the OX40 agonist ivuxolimab. The receptor source for this set is an adult with an advanced solid tumor such as melanoma, head and neck, liver or kidney cancer. The CDR3 runs from the conserved cysteine through the conserved F or W. The D gene is left open where the match is weak. Clone sizes are given selectively: once, few, many, or a class where the clone is expanded.

CDR3	DNA	D	J	V	size
CASGDRDRFTEAFF	TGTGCCAGCGGAGACCGGGACAGGTTTACTGAAGCTTTCTTT	TRBD1	TRBJ1-1	TRBV6-1	.
CASSQQTGTGDEQFF	TGCGCCAGCAGCCAACAAACCGGGACAGGGGATGAGCAGTTCTTC	TRBD1	TRBJ2-1	TRBV4-1	once
CASMGNGYTF	TGTGCCAGTATGGGCAATGGCTACACCTTC	.	TRBJ1-2	TRBV19	few
CASRPGGSMEQYF	TGTGCCAGCAGGCCCGGGGGTTCAATGGAGCAGTACTTC	.	TRBJ2-7	TRBV6-1	.
CASSYSGGTDTQYF	TGTGCCAGCAGTTACTCCGGAGGCACAGATACGCAGTATTTT	.	TRBJ2-3	TRBV6-5	.
CASSWTGDGYTF	TGTGCCAGCAGTTGGACAGGGGATGGCTACACCTTC	TRBD1	TRBJ1-2	TRBV6-5	once
CAWSVTGGYGNTIYF	TGTGCCTGGAGTGTGACAGGGGGCTATGGAAACACCATATATTTT	TRBD1	TRBJ1-3	TRBV30	.
CASRAGVNTEAFF	TGTGCCAGCAGAGCAGGGGTGAACACTGAAGCTTTCTTT	.	TRBJ1-1	TRBV6-9	.
CASSLGQSIKAFF	TGCGCCAGCAGCTTGGGGCAAAGCATTAAAGCTTTCTTT	.	TRBJ1-1	TRBV5-1	.
CASSPGLSGNTIYF	TGTGCCAGCAGCCCGGGACTCTCTGGAAACACCATATATTTT	.	TRBJ1-3	TRBV19	once
CASSPWTGTLNEQYF	TGTGCCAGCAGCCCCTGGACAGGGACGCTAAACGAGCAGTACTTC	TRBD1	TRBJ2-7	TRBV5-6	.
CASSGQGMDQPQHF	TGTGCCAGCAGTGGACAGGGTATGGATCAGCCCCAGCATTTT	TRBD1	TRBJ1-5	TRBV2	.
CASSKDGTEATEAFF	TGTGCCAGCAGCAAAGACGGGACTGAGGCCACTGAAGCTTTCTTT	.	TRBJ1-1	TRBV21-1	once
CASSYGTANYGYTF	TGTGCCAGCAGCTACGGGACGGCTAACTATGGCTACACCTTC	.	TRBJ1-2	TRBV7-9	.
CASSRRQGQGYTF	TGTGCCAGCAGCCGCAGACAGGGGCAAGGCTACACCTTC	TRBD1	TRBJ1-2	TRBV7-3	.
CASSYSGQGEGYTF	TGTGCCAGCAGTTACTCGGGACAGGGCGAAGGCTACACCTTC	TRBD1	TRBJ1-2	TRBV6-6	few
CASSPLSSHKQYF	TGTGCCAGCAGCCCTCTCTCCAGTCACAAGCAGTACTTC	.	TRBJ2-7	TRBV6-5	.
CASSLVSRGRGYTF	TGTGCCAGCAGCTTAGTGAGCAGGGGCCGGGGCTACACCTTC	.	TRBJ1-2	TRBV7-9	.
CAIREGQRNLEAFF	TGTGCCATCAGGGAAGGACAGAGAAACCTTGAAGCTTTCTTT	.	TRBJ1-1	TRBV10-3	.
CASSPKGARGSYEQYF	TGTGCCAGCAGTCCAAAGGGGGCAAGGGGGTCCTACGAGCAGTACTTC	TRBD1	TRBJ2-7	TRBV27	once
CASSLTGGDYNEQFF	TGTGCCAGCAGCTTAACGGGCGGGGATTACAATGAGCAGTTCTTC	.	TRBJ2-1	TRBV7-6	once
CASSLGWGVTEAFF	TGTGCCAGCAGCTTGGGCTGGGGAGTTACTGAAGCTTTCTTT	.	TRBJ1-1	TRBV5-4	.
CASTGARRDTGELFF	TGTGCCAGTACTGGGGCCCGGAGGGACACCGGGGAGCTGTTTTTT	.	TRBJ2-2	TRBV19	.
CASSVDGEGSGNTIYF	TGTGCCAGCAGCGTAGACGGGGAGGGCTCTGGAAACACCATATATTTT	.	TRBJ1-3	TRBV9	.
CASTHRGGNQPQHF	TGTGCCAGCACTCATAGGGGGGGCAATCAGCCCCAGCATTTT	.	TRBJ1-5	TRBV6-1	.
CASSQGTGGYGYTF	TGCGCCAGCAGCCAAGGTACAGGGGGTTATGGCTACACCTTC	TRBD1	TRBJ1-2	TRBV4-1	.
CASSYSSEQFF	TGTGCCAGCAGTTACTCTAGTGAGCAGTTCTTC	.	TRBJ2-1	TRBV6-5	.
CASSLSIGGVGETQYF	TGTGCCAGCAGCTTGAGTATAGGAGGGGTTGGGGAGACCCAGTACTTC	.	TRBJ2-5	TRBV5-4	.
CASSEAAGSSYNEQFF	TGTGCCAGCAGTGAAGCCGCAGGGTCCTCCTACAATGAGCAGTTCTTC	.	TRBJ2-1	TRBV6-1	.
CASRAGTSGNEQYF	TGTGCCAGCAGAGCCGGGACTAGCGGAAACGAGCAGTACTTC	TRBD2	TRBJ2-7	TRBV11-2	.
CASRQQGALEQYF	TGTGCCAGCAGGCAACAGGGGGCGTTGGAGCAGTACTTC	TRBD1	TRBJ2-7	TRBV27	few
CASSSSNDGATNEKLFF	TGTGCCAGCAGCTCCTCAAACGACGGAGCAACTAATGAAAAACTGTTTTTT	.	TRBJ1-4	TRBV7-9	.
CASSVAPSLTYNEQFF	TGTGCCAGCAGCGTAGCTCCGAGCCTTACCTACAATGAGCAGTTCTTC	.	TRBJ2-1	TRBV9	.
CASSLLPGQPYGYTF	TGTGCCAGTAGTCTCCTCCCGGGACAGCCCTATGGCTACACCTTC	TRBD1	TRBJ1-2	TRBV19	.
CASSTMGGMYEQYF	TGTGCCAGCAGCACCATGGGGGGGATGTACGAGCAGTACTTC	TRBD2	TRBJ2-7	TRBV2	.
CASSPMTGSTEAFF	TGTGCCAGCAGCCCAATGACAGGGTCCACTGAAGCTTTCTTT	TRBD1	TRBJ1-1	TRBV6-1	.
CASSLEGGVRGSGGYTF	TGTGCCAGCAGCTTGGAAGGCGGGGTCCGGGGGTCTGGCGGCTACACCTTC	.	TRBJ1-2	TRBV5-4	.
CASSPFTSGGANEQFF	TGTGCCAGCAGCCCTTTCACTAGCGGGGGGGCGAATGAGCAGTTCTTC	TRBD2	TRBJ2-1	TRBV7-6	.
CASSPEGGYSSTDTQYF	TGTGCCAGCAGCCCCGAGGGGGGGTACTCTAGCACAGATACGCAGTATTTT	.	TRBJ2-3	TRBV2	.
CASSIRSQNTGELFF	TGTGCCAGTAGTATACGTTCACAGAACACCGGGGAGCTGTTTTTT	.	TRBJ2-2	TRBV19	.
CSGARGAGYEQYF	TGCAGCGGTGCCAGGGGAGCTGGTTACGAGCAGTACTTC	.	TRBJ2-7	TRBV29-1	.
CASSQGPGQVNSPLHF	TGCGCCAGCAGCCAAGGGCCGGGACAGGTTAATTCACCCCTCCACTTT	TRBD1	TRBJ1-6	TRBV4-1	.
CASSLAGGEKLFF	TGTGCCAGCAGCCTGGCGGGTGGTGAAAAACTGTTTTTT	.	TRBJ1-4	TRBV5-8	.
CASSPPAGTHRGETQYF	TGTGCCAGCTCACCACCTGCCGGGACTCATAGAGGAGAGACCCAGTACTTC	.	TRBJ2-5	TRBV18	.
CASSFTVNTEAFF	TGTGCCAGCAGCTTTACAGTGAACACTGAAGCTTTCTTT	.	TRBJ1-1	TRBV7-6	.
CASREGGDYGYTF	TGTGCCTCCCGGGAAGGGGGCGACTATGGCTACACCTTC	TRBD1	TRBJ1-2	TRBV2	once
CASSHRSGDFAEKLFF	TGCGCCAGCAGCCACCGATCTGGGGACTTTGCGGAAAAACTGTTTTTT	.	TRBJ1-4	TRBV4-1	.
CASSLGTEAFF	TGCGCCAGCAGCTTGGGTACTGAAGCTTTCTTT	.	TRBJ1-1	TRBV5-1	.